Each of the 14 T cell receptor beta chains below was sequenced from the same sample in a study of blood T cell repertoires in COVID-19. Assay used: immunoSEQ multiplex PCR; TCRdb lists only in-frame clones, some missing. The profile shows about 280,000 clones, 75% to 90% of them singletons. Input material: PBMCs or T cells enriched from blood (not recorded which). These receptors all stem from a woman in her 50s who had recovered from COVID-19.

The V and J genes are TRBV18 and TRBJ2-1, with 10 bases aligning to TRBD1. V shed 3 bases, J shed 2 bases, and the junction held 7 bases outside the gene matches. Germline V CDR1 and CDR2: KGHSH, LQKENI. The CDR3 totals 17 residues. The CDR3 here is CASSPTPGTGAYNEQFF. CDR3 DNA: TGTGCCAGCTCACCTACTCCCGGGACAGGGGCCTACAATGAGCAGTTCTTC.

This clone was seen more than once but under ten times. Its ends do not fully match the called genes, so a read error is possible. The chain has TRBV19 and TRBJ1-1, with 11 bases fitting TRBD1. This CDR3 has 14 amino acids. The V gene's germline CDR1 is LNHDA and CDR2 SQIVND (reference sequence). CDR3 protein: CASVGQGGWTEAFF. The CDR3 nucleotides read TGCGCTAGTGTGGGACAGGGGGGTTGGACTGAAGCTTTCTTT.

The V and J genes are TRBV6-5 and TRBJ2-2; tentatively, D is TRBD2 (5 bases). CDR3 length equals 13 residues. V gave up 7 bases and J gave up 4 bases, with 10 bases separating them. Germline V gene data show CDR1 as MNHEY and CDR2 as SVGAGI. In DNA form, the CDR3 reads TGTGCCAGCACGGCTGCGGGCACCGGGGAGCTGTTTTTT. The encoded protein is CASTAAGTGELFF.

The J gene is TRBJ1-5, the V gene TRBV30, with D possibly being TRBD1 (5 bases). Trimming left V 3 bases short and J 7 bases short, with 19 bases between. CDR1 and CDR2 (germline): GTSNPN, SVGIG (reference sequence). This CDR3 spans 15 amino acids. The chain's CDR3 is CAWSPVGGTGQPQHF. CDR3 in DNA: TGTGCCTGGAGCCCGGTGGGGGGAACAGGACAGCCCCAGCATTTT.

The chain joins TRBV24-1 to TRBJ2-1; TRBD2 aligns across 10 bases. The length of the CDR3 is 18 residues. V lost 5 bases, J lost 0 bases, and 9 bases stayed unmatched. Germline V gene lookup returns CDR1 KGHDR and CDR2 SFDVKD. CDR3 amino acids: CATSVGGLAESSYNEQFF. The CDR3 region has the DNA TGTGCCACCAGTGTCGGAGGACTAGCGGAGAGCTCCTACAATGAGCAGTTCTTC.

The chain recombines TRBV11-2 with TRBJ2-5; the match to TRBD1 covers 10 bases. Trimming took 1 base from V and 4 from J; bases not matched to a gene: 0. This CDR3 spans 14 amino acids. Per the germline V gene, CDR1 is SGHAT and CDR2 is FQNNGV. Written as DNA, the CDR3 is TGTGCCAGCAGCTTAGGGACAGGGGGAGAGACCCAGTACTTC. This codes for CASSLGTGGETQYF.

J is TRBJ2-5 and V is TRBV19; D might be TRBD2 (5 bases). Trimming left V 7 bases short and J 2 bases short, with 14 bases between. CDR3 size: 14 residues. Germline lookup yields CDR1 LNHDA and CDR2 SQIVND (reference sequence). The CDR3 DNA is TGTGCCAGTAAGGAGGCCGGACCTCAAGAGACCCAGTACTTC. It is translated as CASKEAGPQETQYF.

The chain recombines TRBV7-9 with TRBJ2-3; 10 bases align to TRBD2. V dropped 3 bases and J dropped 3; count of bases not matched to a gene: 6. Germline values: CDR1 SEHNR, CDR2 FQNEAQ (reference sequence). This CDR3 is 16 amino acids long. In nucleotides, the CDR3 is TGTGCCAGCAGCTTGTATAGCGGGAGGACAACAGATACGCAGTATTTT. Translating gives CASSLYSGRTTDTQYF.

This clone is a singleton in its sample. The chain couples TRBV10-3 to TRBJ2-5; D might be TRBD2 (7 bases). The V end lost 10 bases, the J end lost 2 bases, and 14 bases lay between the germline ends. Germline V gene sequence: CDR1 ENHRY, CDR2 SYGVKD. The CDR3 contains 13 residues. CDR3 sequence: CASRGGGQETQYF. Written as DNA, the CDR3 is TGTGCCAGCCGGGGAGGGGGACAAGAGACCCAGTACTTC.

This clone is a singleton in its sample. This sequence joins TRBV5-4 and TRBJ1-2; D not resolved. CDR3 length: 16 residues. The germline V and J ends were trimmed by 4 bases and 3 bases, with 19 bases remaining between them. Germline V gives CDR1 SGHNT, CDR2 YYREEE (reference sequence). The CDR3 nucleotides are TGTGCCAGCAGCCCCCGAAGTTACTCCCCCTACTATGGCTACACCTTC. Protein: CASSPRSYSPYYGYTF.

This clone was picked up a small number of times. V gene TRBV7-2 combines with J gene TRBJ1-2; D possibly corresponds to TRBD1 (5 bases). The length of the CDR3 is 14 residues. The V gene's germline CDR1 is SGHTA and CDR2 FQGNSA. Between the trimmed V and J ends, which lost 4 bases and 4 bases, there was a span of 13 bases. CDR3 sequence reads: CASSYRSDSYGYTF. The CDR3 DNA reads TGTGCCAGCAGCTACCGAAGTGACAGCTATGGCTACACCTTC.

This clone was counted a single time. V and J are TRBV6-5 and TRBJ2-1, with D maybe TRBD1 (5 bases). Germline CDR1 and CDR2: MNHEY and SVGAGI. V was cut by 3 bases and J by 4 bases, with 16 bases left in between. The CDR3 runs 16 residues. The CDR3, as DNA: TGTGCCAGCAGTTATTCGAGCAGGGTGGGGTACAATGAGCAGTTCTTC. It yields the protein CASSYSSRVGYNEQFF.

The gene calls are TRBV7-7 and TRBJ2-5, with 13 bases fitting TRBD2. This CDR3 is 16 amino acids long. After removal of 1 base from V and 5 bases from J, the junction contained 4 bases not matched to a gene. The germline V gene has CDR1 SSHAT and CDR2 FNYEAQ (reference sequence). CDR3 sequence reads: CASSLGLAGGTETQYF. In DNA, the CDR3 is TGTGCCAGCAGCTTAGGACTAGCGGGGGGTACGGAGACCCAGTACTTC.

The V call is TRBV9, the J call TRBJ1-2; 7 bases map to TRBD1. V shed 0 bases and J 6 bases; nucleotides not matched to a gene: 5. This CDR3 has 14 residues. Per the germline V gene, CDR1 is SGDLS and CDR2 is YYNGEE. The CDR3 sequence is CASSVADRDHGYTF. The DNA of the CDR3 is TGTGCCAGCAGCGTAGCTGACAGGGACCATGGCTACACCTTC.